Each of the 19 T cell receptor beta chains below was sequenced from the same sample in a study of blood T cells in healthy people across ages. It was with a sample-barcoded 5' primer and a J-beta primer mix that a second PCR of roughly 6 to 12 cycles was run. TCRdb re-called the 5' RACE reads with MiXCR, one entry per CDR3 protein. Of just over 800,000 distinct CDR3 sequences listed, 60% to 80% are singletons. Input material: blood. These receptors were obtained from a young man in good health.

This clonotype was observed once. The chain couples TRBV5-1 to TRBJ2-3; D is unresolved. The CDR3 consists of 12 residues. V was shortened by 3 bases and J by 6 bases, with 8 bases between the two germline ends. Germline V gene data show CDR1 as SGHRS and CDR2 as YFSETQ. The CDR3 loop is CASSWQRDTQYF. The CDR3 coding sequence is TGCGCCAGCAGCTGGCAAAGGGATACGCAGTATTTT.

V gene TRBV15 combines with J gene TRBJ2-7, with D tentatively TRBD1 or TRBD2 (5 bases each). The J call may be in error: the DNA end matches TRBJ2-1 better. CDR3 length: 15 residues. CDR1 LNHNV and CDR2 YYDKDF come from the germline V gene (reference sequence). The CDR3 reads CATSEGLGSSYEQFF. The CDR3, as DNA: TGTGCCACCAGCGAGGGGCTAGGGAGCTCCTACGAGCAGTTCTTC.

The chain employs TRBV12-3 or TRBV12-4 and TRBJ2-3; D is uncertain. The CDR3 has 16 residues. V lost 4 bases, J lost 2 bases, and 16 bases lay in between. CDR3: CASSSLSGLSTDTQYF. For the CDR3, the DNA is TGTGCCAGCAGTTCCCTGTCCGGCCTGTCCACAGATACGCAGTATTTT.

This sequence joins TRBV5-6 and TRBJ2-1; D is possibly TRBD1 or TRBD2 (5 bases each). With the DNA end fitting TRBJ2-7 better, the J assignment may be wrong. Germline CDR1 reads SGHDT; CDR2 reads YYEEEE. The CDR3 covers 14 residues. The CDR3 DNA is TGTGCCAGCAGCCTCATCGGGGCTGACGATGAGCAGTACTTC. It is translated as CASSLIGADDEQYF.

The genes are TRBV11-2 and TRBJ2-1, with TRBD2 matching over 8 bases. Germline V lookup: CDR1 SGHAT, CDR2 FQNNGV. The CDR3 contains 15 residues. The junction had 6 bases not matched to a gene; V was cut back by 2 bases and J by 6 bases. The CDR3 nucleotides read TGTGCCAGCAGCTTATACAGCGGGGGATTCAATGAGCAGTTCTTC. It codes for CASSLYSGGFNEQFF.

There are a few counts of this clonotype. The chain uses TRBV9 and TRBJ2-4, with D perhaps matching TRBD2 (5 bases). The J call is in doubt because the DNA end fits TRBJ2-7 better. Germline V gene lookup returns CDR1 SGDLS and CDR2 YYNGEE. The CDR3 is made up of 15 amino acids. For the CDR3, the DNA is TGTGCCAGCAGCCTCCGGACTCCCAAGGGCCACGAGCAGTACTTC. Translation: CASSLRTPKGHEQYF.

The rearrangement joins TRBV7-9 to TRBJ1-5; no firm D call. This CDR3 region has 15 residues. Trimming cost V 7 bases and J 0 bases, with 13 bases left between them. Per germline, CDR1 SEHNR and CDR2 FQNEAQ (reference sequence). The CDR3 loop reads CASKEAAYSNQPQHF. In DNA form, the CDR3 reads TGTGCCAGCAAAGAAGCGGCATATAGCAATCAGCCCCAGCATTTT.

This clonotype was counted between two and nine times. The CDR3 protein is CSAATGEKLFF. The CDR3 DNA reads as TGCAGTGCCGCGACGGGGGAAAAACTGTTTTTT. This sequence joins TRBV20-1 and TRBJ1-4; D unresolved. Germline CDR1 reads DFQATT; CDR2 reads SNEGSKA (reference sequence). This CDR3 is 11 amino acids long. Between the trimmed V and J ends, which lost 6 bases and 8 bases, there was a span of 10 bases.

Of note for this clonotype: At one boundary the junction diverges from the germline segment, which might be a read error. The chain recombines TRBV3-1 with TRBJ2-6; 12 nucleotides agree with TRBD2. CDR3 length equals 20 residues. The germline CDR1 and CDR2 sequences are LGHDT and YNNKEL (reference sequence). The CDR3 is CAGSQVTSGGLRSGANVLTF. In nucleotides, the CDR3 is TGTGCCGGCAGCCAAGTAACTAGCGGGGGGCTTCGCTCTGGGGCCAACGTCCTGACTTTC.

The CDR3 sequence is CASSDLQLNQYF. For the CDR3, the DNA is TGTGCCAGCAGTGATCTCCAACTGAACCAGTACTTC. The V and J genes are TRBV25-1 and TRBJ2-5; D gene uncertain. Trimming cost V 3 bases and J 10 bases, with 12 bases left between them. Germline V gene data show CDR1 as MGHDK and CDR2 as SYGVNS. The CDR3 extends over 12 amino acids.

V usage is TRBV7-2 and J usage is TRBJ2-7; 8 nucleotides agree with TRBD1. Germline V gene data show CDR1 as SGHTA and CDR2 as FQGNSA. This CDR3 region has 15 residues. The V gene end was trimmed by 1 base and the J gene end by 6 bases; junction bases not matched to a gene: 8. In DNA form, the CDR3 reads TGTGCCAGCAGCTTAGGACAGGGCAGGGGGCGCGAGCAGTACTTC. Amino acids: CASSLGQGRGREQYF.

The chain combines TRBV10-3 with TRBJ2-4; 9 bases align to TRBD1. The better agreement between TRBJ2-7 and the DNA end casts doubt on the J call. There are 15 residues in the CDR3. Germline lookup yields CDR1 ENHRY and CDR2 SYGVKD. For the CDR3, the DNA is TGTGCCATCAGTGCCCCGGGACAGGGTCGACACGAGCAGTACTTC. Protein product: CAISAPGQGRHEQYF.

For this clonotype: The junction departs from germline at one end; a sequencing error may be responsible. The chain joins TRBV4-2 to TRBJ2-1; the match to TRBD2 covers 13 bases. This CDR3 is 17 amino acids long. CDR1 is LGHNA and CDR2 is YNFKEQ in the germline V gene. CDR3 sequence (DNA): TGTGCCAGCAGTCAAGGGGCACTAGCGGGGGGGGGCAATGAGCAGTTCTTC. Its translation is CASSQGALAGGGNEQFF.

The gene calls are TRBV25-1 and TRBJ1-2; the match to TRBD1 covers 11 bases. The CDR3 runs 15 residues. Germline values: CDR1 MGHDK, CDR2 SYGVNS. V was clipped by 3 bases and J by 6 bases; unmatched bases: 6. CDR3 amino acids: CASSDEGQGADGYTF. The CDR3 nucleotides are TGTGCCAGCAGTGATGAAGGACAGGGGGCGGATGGCTACACCTTC.

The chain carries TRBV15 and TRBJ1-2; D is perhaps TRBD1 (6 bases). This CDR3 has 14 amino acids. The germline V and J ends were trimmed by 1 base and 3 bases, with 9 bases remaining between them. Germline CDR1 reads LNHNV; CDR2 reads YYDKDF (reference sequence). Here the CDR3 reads CATSRVGGYYGYTF. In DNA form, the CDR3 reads TGTGCCACCAGCAGAGTGGGGGGCTACTATGGCTACACCTTC.

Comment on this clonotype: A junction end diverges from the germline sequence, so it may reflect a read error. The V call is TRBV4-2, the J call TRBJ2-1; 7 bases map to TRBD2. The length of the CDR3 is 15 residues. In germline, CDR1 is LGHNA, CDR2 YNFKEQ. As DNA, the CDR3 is TGTGCCTGCAGCCAATGGGGGGGGACTGACAATGAGCAGTTCTTC. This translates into CACSQWGGTDNEQFF.

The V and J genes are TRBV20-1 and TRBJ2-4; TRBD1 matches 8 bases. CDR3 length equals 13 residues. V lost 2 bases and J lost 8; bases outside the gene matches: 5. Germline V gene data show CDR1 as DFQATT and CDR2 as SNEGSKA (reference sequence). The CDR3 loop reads CSARLTGGDIQYF. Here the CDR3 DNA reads TGCAGTGCTAGATTAACAGGGGGAGACATTCAGTACTTC.

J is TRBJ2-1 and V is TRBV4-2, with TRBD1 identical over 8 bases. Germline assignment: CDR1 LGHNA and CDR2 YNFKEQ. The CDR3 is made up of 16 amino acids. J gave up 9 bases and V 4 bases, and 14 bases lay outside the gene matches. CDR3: CASSRTLAMDRAEQFF. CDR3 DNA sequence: TGTGCCAGCAGCCGCACATTAGCCATGGACAGGGCTGAGCAGTTCTTC.

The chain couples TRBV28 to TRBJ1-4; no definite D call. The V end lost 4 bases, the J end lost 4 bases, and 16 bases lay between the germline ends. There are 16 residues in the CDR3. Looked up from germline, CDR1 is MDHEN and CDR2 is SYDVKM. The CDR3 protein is CASSSPQTPSNEKLFF. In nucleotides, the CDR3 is TGTGCCAGCAGTTCCCCCCAGACGCCTAGTAATGAAAAACTGTTTTTT.